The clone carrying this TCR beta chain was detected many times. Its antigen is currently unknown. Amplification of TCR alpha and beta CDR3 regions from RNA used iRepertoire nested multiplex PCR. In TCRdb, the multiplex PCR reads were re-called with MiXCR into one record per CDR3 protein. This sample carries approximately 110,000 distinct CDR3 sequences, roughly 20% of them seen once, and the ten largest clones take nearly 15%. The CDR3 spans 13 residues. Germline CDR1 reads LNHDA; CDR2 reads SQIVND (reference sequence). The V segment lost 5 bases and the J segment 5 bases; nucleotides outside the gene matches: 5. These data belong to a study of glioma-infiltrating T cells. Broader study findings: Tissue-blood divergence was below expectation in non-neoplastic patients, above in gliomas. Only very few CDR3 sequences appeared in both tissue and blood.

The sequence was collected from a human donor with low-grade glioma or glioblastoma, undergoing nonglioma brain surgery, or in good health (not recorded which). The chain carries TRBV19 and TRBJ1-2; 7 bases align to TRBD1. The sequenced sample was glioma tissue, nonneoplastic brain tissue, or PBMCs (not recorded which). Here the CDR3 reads CASSFDREYGYTF. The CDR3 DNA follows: TGTGCCAGTAGTTTCGACAGGGAATATGGCTACACCTTC. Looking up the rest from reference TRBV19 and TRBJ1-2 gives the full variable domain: DGGITQSPKYLFRKEGQNVTLSCEQNLNHDAMYWYRQDPGQGLRLIYYSQIVNDFQKGDIAEGYSVSREKKESFPLTVTSAQKNPTAFYLCASSFDREYGYTFGSGTRLTVV.